This note documents a single T cell receptor (beta chain) sequence. The entry originates in a study of control samples from healthy donors and cancer patients. V lost 0 bases to trimming and J lost 1 base, with 7 bases between them. CDR3 size: 15 residues. Germline CDR1 is MNHEY and CDR2 is SVGAGI. Profiling relied on immunoSEQ multiplex PCR, and the TCRdb table lists in-frame clones only, not all of them. The data contain roughly 170,000 clones, approximately 92% of them singletons. The receptor's source is a woman in her 40s in good health. The chain is built from TRBV6-5 and TRBJ1-3; no clear D. Material: blood. The CDR3 reads CASSYSLRSGNTIYF. The DNA for the CDR3 is TGTGCCAGCAGTTACTCTCTAAGATCTGGAAACACCATATATTTT.